One T cell receptor beta chain is described in this entry. What it binds is unknown. This record comes from a study of T cell responses to AZD1222 COVID-19 vaccine. Notes on the study in general: The donor group comprised mostly white British people and more females; the analysis possibly underestimated clonal diversity. Reports indicate that nearly half of spike-specific TCRs are directed at unmutated variant regions. Only 5 or 6 individuals given AZD1222 were seropositive at baseline. Once two AZD1222 doses were given, Spike-specific TCR breadth and depth went up.

Sequenced by immunoSEQ multiplex PCR; TCRdb stores in-frame clones only, minus some. The table has around 99,000 clones, roughly 88% seen once; the top ten hold over 10%. This CDR3 has 15 residues. With 4 bases clipped from V and 1 base from J, the junction kept 3 bases outside the gene matches. Per germline, CDR1 ENHRY and CDR2 SYGVKD. The rearrangement joins TRBV10-3 to TRBJ2-7; 11 nucleotides match TRBD2. Here the sequenced sample was peripheral blood, taken on day 0 of MenACWY control vaccination. This receptor was identified in an adult in good health. The CDR3 nucleotides are TGTGCCATCAGTGCGACTAGCGGGAATTCCTACGAGCAGTACTTC. As protein: CAISATSGNSYEQYF.